Below are 32 T cell receptor beta chains sequenced from a single sample in a study of Graves' ophthalmopathy and Graves' hyperthyroidism. Amplified TCR beta CDR3 regions were obtained using RNA transcripts as template. RT-PCR in the first round used HTBI primers; a second-round multiplex PCR followed. TCRdb reprocessed the multiplex PCR reads with MiXCR, giving one entry per CDR3 protein. Of 300,000 to 400,000 distinct CDR3 sequences in the sample, 17% were seen once. The sample comprised peripheral blood. These receptors came from an adult man with Graves' ophthalmopathy.

This clonotype was detected ten times or more. The rearrangement joins TRBV7-8 to TRBJ2-5, with 11 bases identical to TRBD1. V shed 5 bases and J 5 bases; nucleotides not matched to a gene: 10. The CDR3 totals 16 residues. Germline CDR1 SGHVS, CDR2 FQNEAQ. The CDR3 bases are TGTGCCAGCAGCGACCACCCGGGACAGGGGGGGGAGACCCAGTACTTC. This translates into CASSDHPGQGGETQYF.

Ten or more counts support this clonotype. This may be a read error: a much more frequent sequence differs by one nucleotide. This chain links TRBV6-2 or TRBV6-3 with TRBJ2-2, with no clear D. The germline V and J ends were trimmed by 2 bases and 6 bases, with 1 base remaining between them. The CDR3 runs 11 residues. In germline, CDR1 is MNHEY, CDR2 SVGEGT. The DNA of the CDR3 is TGTGCCAGCAGTTACCCCGGGGAGCTGTTTTTT. This sequence encodes CASSYPGELFF.

The gene calls are TRBV29-1 and TRBJ2-7, with D unclear. Trimming cost V 3 bases and J 0 bases, with 12 bases left between them. This CDR3 has 14 amino acids. Germline-derived CDR1 and CDR2 are SQVTM and ANQGSEA. The CDR3 loop is CSVDGPDGSYEQYF. Here the CDR3 DNA reads TGCAGCGTTGACGGGCCCGACGGCTCCTACGAGCAGTACTTC.

This clonotype was observed at least ten times. The chain combines TRBV18 with TRBJ1-3, with D possibly being TRBD1 (6 bases). CDR1 is KGHSH and CDR2 is LQKENI in the germline V gene. Between the trimmed V and J ends, which lost 6 bases and 0 bases, there was a span of 9 bases. The CDR3 has 14 amino acids. As DNA, the CDR3 is TGTGCCAGCTCGCAGGGGATCTCTGGAAACACCATATATTTT. It codes for CASSQGISGNTIYF.

This clonotype occurred many times. The J gene is TRBJ2-7, the V gene TRBV20-1, with D possibly being TRBD1 (6 bases). The V gene's germline CDR1 is DFQATT and CDR2 SNEGSKA (reference sequence). CDR3 size: 14 residues. Trimming removed 3 bases at V and 3 bases at J, with 15 bases between. CDR3 protein: CSASPLGTNYEQYF. The CDR3 nucleotides are TGCAGTGCTAGTCCCCTCGGGACAAACTACGAGCAGTACTTC.

V is TRBV27 and J is TRBJ2-2, with D hard to call. Germline CDR1 reads MNHEY; CDR2 reads SMNVEV (reference sequence). There are 12 residues in the CDR3. The germline V and J ends were trimmed by 4 bases and 6 bases, with 6 bases remaining between them. The CDR3: CASSSVPGELFF. CDR3 sequence (DNA): TGTGCCAGCAGTTCGGTACCCGGGGAGCTGTTTTTT.

This clonotype has ten or more counts. CDR3 loop: CASSQGQVGVNIQYF. The CDR3 DNA reads as TGTGCCAGCAGTCAGGGACAGGTGGGGGTAAACATTCAGTACTTC. The chain has TRBV2 and TRBJ2-4, with 8 bases lining up with TRBD1. V shed 5 bases, J shed 6 bases, and the junction held 9 bases outside the gene matches. The CDR3 length is 15 residues. Germline CDR1 is SNHLY and CDR2 is FYNNEI.

Ten or more counts support this clonotype. The chain recombines TRBV5-6 with TRBJ1-5; 8 bases line up with TRBD1. The J segment lost 2 bases and the V segment lost 0 bases, leaving 10 bases of the junction unmatched. Germline CDR1 and CDR2: SGHDT and YYEEEE. The CDR3 is 18 residues long. CDR3 residues: CASSLGAGGDLGNQPQHF. CDR3 coding DNA: TGTGCCAGCAGCTTGGGGGCAGGGGGCGATTTGGGCAATCAGCCCCAGCATTTT.

Details on this clonotype: Given a much more abundant clone one base away, this may be a read error. The chain is built from TRBV24-1 and TRBJ1-5; the match to TRBD1 covers 8 bases. This CDR3 contains 16 residues. In germline, CDR1 is KGHDR, CDR2 SFDVKD. As DNA, the CDR3 is TGTGCCAGCAGTGATACTGGACAGGGTAGGAATCAGCCCCAGCATTTT. Translated: CASSDTGQGRNQPQHF.

This clonotype has at least ten counts. The chain is built from TRBV6-5 and TRBJ1-1, with D uncertain. CDR3 length equals 12 residues. Germline CDR1 reads MNHEY; CDR2 reads SVGAGI. The V and J ends lost 4 bases and 9 bases respectively, with 12 bases between them. Written as DNA, the CDR3 is TGTGCCAGCAGTTTTCCCGGGGAAAAAGCTTTCTTT. Its translation: CASSFPGEKAFF.

This clonotype was counted at least ten times. The V call is TRBV28, the J call TRBJ1-5; D remains unclear. Trimming took 2 bases from V and 2 from J, leaving 10 bases between them. Germline V gives CDR1 MDHEN, CDR2 SYDVKM. The CDR3 consists of 15 residues. CDR3 in amino acids: CASSLGVTGNQPQHF. CDR3 in DNA: TGTGCCAGCAGTTTAGGGGTTACGGGCAATCAGCCCCAGCATTTT.

This clonotype occurred many times. This rearrangement joins TRBV2 to TRBJ1-5, with 7 bases that match TRBD1. CDR3 length equals 14 residues. V shed 6 bases, J shed 4 bases, and the junction held 6 bases outside the gene matches. CDR1 and CDR2 (germline): SNHLY, FYNNEI. Here the CDR3 reads CASRDRSPNQPQHF. The CDR3 region has the DNA TGTGCCAGCAGGGACAGGAGTCCGAATCAGCCCCAGCATTTT. Based on the CDR3 plus reference TRBV2 and TRBJ1-5, the full variable domain is EPEVTQTPSHQVTQMGQEVILRCVPISNHLYFYWYRQILGQKVEFLVSFYNNEISEKSEIFDDQFSVERPDGSNFTLKIRSTKLEDSAMYFCASRDRSPNQPQHFGDGTRLSIL.

This clonotype was observed at least ten times. The V call is TRBV10-3, the J call TRBJ2-7; maybe TRBD1 (5 bases). Germline V CDR1 and CDR2: ENHRY, SYGVKD. Trimming removed 3 bases at V and 6 bases at J, with 12 bases between. The CDR3 runs to 13 residues. The CDR3 here is CAISEGHPGEQYF. CDR3 sequence (DNA): TGTGCCATCAGTGAAGGACATCCTGGCGAGCAGTACTTC.

This clonotype was seen repeatedly, ten times or more. The J gene is TRBJ2-7, the V gene TRBV20-1, with D possibly being TRBD2 (5 bases). Germline V gene lookup returns CDR1 DFQATT and CDR2 SNEGSKA (reference sequence). CDR3 length: 13 residues. V was pared by 6 bases and J by 4 bases, with 16 bases between. CDR3 DNA sequence: TGCAGTGCCAGGACTGGGGTCGTTTACGAGCAGTACTTC. Its protein product is CSARTGVVYEQYF.

Many counts were recorded for this clonotype. The chain is built from TRBV30 and TRBJ2-7; D unresolved. V shed 3 bases and J shed 3 bases, with 15 bases lying between them. The CDR3 consists of 14 residues. CDR1 GTSNPN and CDR2 SVGIG come from the germline V gene (reference sequence). CDR3 region: CAWSLAGRHYEQYF. CDR3 DNA: TGTGCCTGGAGCCTCGCCGGGCGACACTACGAGCAGTACTTC.

A remark on this clonotype: Possible read error: a much larger clone is one base away. The V gene is TRBV4-1, the J gene TRBJ2-7; 7 bases line up with TRBD1. The germline V gene encodes CDR1 MGHRA and CDR2 YSYEKL. This CDR3 comprises 15 residues. Unmatched junction bases numbered 9, after V lost 6 bases and J lost 1 base. The CDR3 is CASRQTTQGSYEQYF. The CDR3 coding sequence is TGCGCCAGCAGACAAACAACACAGGGGTCCTACGAGCAGTACTTC.

This clonotype was detected ten times or more. This chain uses TRBV19 with TRBJ1-5; 7 nucleotides agree with TRBD1. The CDR3 runs 17 residues. The ends lost 4 bases at V and 0 bases at J; junction bases unmatched: 9. Germline V gene lookup returns CDR1 LNHDA and CDR2 SQIVND (reference sequence). CDR3 region: CASSSRRGTDSNQPQHF. CDR3 nucleotides: TGTGCCAGTAGTAGCCGCAGGGGGACAGATAGCAATCAGCCCCAGCATTTT.

This clonotype has ten or more counts. The chain recombines TRBV19 with TRBJ1-2, with D possibly being TRBD1 (5 bases). This CDR3 comprises 14 residues. Trimming left V 2 bases short and J 0 bases short, with 7 bases between. Germline V gene lookup returns CDR1 LNHDA and CDR2 SQIVND (reference sequence). The CDR3 DNA follows: TGTGCCAGTAGTATAACAGGACCTAACTATGGCTACACCTTC. Amino acid sequence: CASSITGPNYGYTF.

This clonotype was seen repeatedly, ten times or more. V usage is TRBV6-1 and J usage is TRBJ2-7; 12 nucleotides line up with TRBD1. The germline CDR1 and CDR2 sequences are MNHNS and SASEGT. V lost 6 bases, J lost 3 bases, and 6 bases stayed unmatched. The CDR3 has 15 amino acids. The CDR3 here is CASRIRDRGHYEQYF. The CDR3 DNA follows: TGTGCCAGCAGAATCCGGGACAGGGGGCACTACGAGCAGTACTTC.

This clonotype has ten or more counts. The gene calls are TRBV7-2 and TRBJ2-7; TRBD2 agrees at 7 bases. The CDR3 covers 15 residues. Trimming took 1 base from V and 0 from J; bases not matched to a gene: 3. CDR1 and CDR2 from the germline V gene are SGHTA and FQGNSA. CDR3 amino acids: CASSLGLAGSYEQYF. The CDR3 bases are TGTGCCAGCAGCTTAGGGTTAGCGGGCTCCTACGAGCAGTACTTC.

This clonotype came up many times. This chain connects TRBV20-1 to TRBJ1-1, with D perhaps TRBD1 (6 bases). Trimming stripped 3 bases from V and 1 base from J, with 12 bases between. The CDR3 runs 14 residues. In germline, CDR1 is DFQATT, CDR2 SNEGSKA (reference sequence). CDR3 residues: CSASRGLRNTEAFF. Written as DNA, the CDR3 is TGCAGTGCTAGCAGGGGCTTAAGGAACACTGAAGCTTTCTTT.

This clonotype was counted ten times or more. The chain employs TRBV29-1 and TRBJ2-7, with 8 bases lining up with TRBD1. The V gene end was trimmed by 2 bases and the J gene end by 4 bases; junction bases not matched to a gene: 1. Germline-derived CDR1 and CDR2 are SQVTM and ANQGSEA. This CDR3 comprises 12 residues. This CDR3 reads CSVEQGAYEQYF. As DNA, the CDR3 is TGCAGCGTTGAACAGGGGGCGTACGAGCAGTACTTC.

At least ten counts were recorded for this clonotype. The chain carries TRBV15 and TRBJ2-6; 9 bases are shared with TRBD1. The CDR3 totals 17 residues. Germline V CDR1 and CDR2: LNHNV, YYDKDF (reference sequence). J lost 2 bases, V lost 5 bases, and 7 bases had no gene match. The CDR3 region has the DNA TGTGCCACCAGCGGGGGGAGGACAGGGGCTGGGGCCAACGTCCTGACTTTC. Protein product: CATSGGRTGAGANVLTF.

In this sample, this clonotype turned up many times. The V call is TRBV11-2, the J call TRBJ2-5, with a weak D call TRBD1 (5 bases). The CDR3 runs 14 residues. V was trimmed by 0 bases and J by 5 bases, leaving 10 bases between them. Per germline, CDR1 SGHAT and CDR2 FQNNGV. CDR3 sequence: CASSLDSHRETQYF. CDR3 sequence (DNA): TGTGCCAGCAGCTTAGATTCTCACAGGGAGACCCAGTACTTC.

This clonotype was observed once. The rearrangement uses TRBV6-1 and TRBJ2-4; 12 nucleotides match TRBD2. The CDR3 has 19 amino acids. With 2 bases clipped from V and 0 bases from J, the junction kept 8 bases outside the gene matches. Germline V gives CDR1 MNHNS, CDR2 SASEGT. CDR3 in DNA: TGTGCCAGCAGTGAAAGGACTAGCGGGAATAACCTAGCCAAAAACATTCAGTACTTC. This sequence encodes CASSERTSGNNLAKNIQYF.

This clonotype was picked up many times. J is TRBJ2-7 and V is TRBV5-6, with a tentative D call TRBD2 (6 bases). This CDR3 has 15 residues. V shed 2 bases and J shed 2 bases, with 14 bases lying between them. Germline values: CDR1 SGHDT, CDR2 YYEEEE. The CDR3 bases are TGTGCCAGCAGCTTTGCCGGGAGAGGCCCCTACGAGCAGTACTTC. Translated, it gives CASSFAGRGPYEQYF.

This clonotype was picked up many times. V gene TRBV30 combines with J gene TRBJ2-5; D uncertain. This CDR3 has 11 residues. Germline CDR1 GTSNPN, CDR2 SVGIG (reference sequence). V was clipped by 1 base and J by 4 bases, with 4 bases between them. CDR3 DNA: TGTGCCTGGAGTGGTCGAGAGACCCAGTACTTC. Its translation is CAWSGRETQYF. Drawing the rest from reference TRBV30 and TRBJ2-5, the complete variable domain is SQTIHQWPATLVQPVGSPLSLECTVEGTSNPNLYWYRQAAGRGLQLLFYSVGIGQISSEVPQNLSASRPQDRQFILSSKKLLLSDSGFYLCAWSGRETQYFGPGTRLLVL.

This clonotype was seen a handful of times. The rearrangement links TRBV13 to TRBJ1-1; the D is unclear. The V end lost 0 bases, the J end lost 4 bases, and 12 bases lay between the germline ends. The CDR3 spans 15 residues. From germline, CDR1 is PRHDT and CDR2 FYEKMQ (reference sequence). The CDR3 is CASSLGLGFPTEAFF. In DNA form, the CDR3 reads TGTGCCAGCAGCTTAGGATTAGGGTTTCCCACTGAAGCTTTCTTT.

This clonotype was counted at least ten times. The V gene is TRBV5-1, the J gene TRBJ1-6; 7 nucleotides agree with TRBD1. This CDR3 has 15 residues. CDR1 is SGHRS, CDR2 YFSETQ, per germline. V was pared by 0 bases and J by 6 bases, with 3 bases of the junction left unmatched. CDR3 residues: CASSLVQGGNSPLHF. The CDR3 nucleotides are TGCGCCAGCAGCTTGGTCCAGGGGGGTAATTCACCCCTCCACTTT.

The chain couples TRBV28 to TRBJ2-5; 11 bases line up with TRBD2. The germline V gene encodes CDR1 MDHEN and CDR2 SYDVKM. This CDR3 comprises 14 residues. The J segment lost 5 bases and the V segment lost 5 bases, leaving 4 bases of the junction unmatched. CDR3: CASSPSSGRETQYF. Written as DNA, the CDR3 is TGTGCCAGCAGTCCCTCTAGCGGGAGGGAGACCCAGTACTTC.

The sample holds many counts of this clonotype. The chain has TRBV4-1 and TRBJ1-2, with D unresolved. From germline, CDR1 is MGHRA and CDR2 YSYEKL. Trimming left V 1 base short and J 4 bases short, with 13 bases between. The CDR3 is 15 amino acids. DNA for the CDR3: TGCGCCAGCAGCCAAGGAGGCGGACGGACCTATGGCTACACCTTC. Protein product: CASSQGGGRTYGYTF.

In this sample, this clonotype turned up a few times. J is TRBJ1-6 and V is TRBV28, with D unclear. Germline CDR1 is MDHEN and CDR2 is SYDVKM. This CDR3 is 11 amino acids long. Trimming shortened V by 3 bases and J by 13 bases, and 7 bases separated the two germline ends. The CDR3 loop reads CASSFLGPLHF. The CDR3 DNA follows: TGTGCCAGCAGTTTCTTGGGTCCCCTCCACTTT.